This T cell receptor (beta chain) was identified during a study of T cell therapy after organ transplantation. Generated by immunoSEQ multiplex PCR, the TCRdb table keeps only in-frame clones and is missing some. The data hold 15,000 to 20,000 clones, with approximately 85% observed a single time. Time point indicated: 4-8 weeks after completion of therapy. These transplant recipients had drug-resistant or recurrent cytomegalovirus infection. The V end lost 11 bases, the J end lost 4 bases, and 20 bases lay between the germline ends. The CDR3 has 14 residues. CDR1 and CDR2 from the germline V gene are MNHNS and SASEGT. As for this clone: Its specificity is not known.

The sequences come from CD8+ T cells from blood, collected after autologous CMV-specific T cell therapy. The V gene is TRBV6-1, the J gene TRBJ1-1; tentative D call: TRBD1 (6 bases). This sequence originates from a human patient who had received a solid organ transplant and had CMV disease. A subset of T cells may come from the graft donor. The CDR3 nucleotides read TGTGCCGTCGCGGGTCGAGGGGGAATCACTGAAGCTTTCTTT. Its protein is CAVAGRGGITEAFF.